The source of this TCR beta chain is a study of neurological immune-mediated disorders. Broader study findings: In HTLV-1-associated myelopathy, TCR clonal expansion was greatest, and in multiple sclerosis it was least, below healthy controls.

Unsorted libraries were generated from 2 million PBMCs. These cells had been stored in RNAlater at -80 C. This clonotype was picked up many times. Its cognate antigen is unknown. The V segment lost 7 bases and the J segment 5 bases; nucleotides outside the gene matches: 9. CDR3 length equals 14 residues. Germline V lookup: CDR1 DFQATT, CDR2 SNEGSKA (reference sequence). The making of cDNA relied on 5'RACE with 10-nucleotide random UMIs. Each CDR3 protein gets one entry after TCRdb re-called the 5' RACE reads with MiXCR. The table shows approximately 48,000 distinct CDR3 sequences, with approximately 10% occurring only once.

Sequencing input: PBMCs. This TCR derives from a man between 65 and 80 years old with HTLV-1-associated myelopathy (HAM/TSP). The rearrangement joins TRBV20-1 to TRBJ2-4; 9 bases fit TRBD2. CDR3 coding DNA: TGCAGTGGTCGGGCGCGGGAGGGGGAAAACATTCAGTACTTC. Encoded protein: CSGRAREGENIQYF.